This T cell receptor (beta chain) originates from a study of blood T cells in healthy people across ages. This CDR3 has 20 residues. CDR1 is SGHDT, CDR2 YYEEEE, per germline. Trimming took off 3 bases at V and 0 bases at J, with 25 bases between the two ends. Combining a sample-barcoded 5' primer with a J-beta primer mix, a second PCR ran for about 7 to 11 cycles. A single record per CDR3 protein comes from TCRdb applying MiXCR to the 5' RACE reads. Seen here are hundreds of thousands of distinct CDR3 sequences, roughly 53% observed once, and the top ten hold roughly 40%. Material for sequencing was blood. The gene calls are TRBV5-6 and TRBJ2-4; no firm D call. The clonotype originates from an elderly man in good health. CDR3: CASSSRMLTERTIAKNIQYF. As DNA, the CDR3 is TGTGCCAGCAGCTCCAGGATGCTAACGGAGAGAACAATAGCCAAAAACATTCAGTACTTC. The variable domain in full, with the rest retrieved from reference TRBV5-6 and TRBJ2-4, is DAGVTQSPTHLIKTRGQQVTLRCSPKSGHDTVSWYQQALGQGPQFIFQYYEEEERQRGNFPDRFSGHQFPNYSSELNVNALLLGDSALYLCASSSRMLTERTIAKNIQYFGAGTRLSVL.